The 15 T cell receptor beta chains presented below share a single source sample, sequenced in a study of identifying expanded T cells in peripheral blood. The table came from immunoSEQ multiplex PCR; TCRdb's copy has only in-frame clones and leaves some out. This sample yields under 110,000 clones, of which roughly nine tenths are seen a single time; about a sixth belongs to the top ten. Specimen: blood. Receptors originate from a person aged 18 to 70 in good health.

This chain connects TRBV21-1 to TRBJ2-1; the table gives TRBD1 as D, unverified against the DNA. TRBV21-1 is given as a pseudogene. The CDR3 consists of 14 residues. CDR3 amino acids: CASSKRDSYNEQFF. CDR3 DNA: TGTGCCAGCAGCAAGCGGGACAGTTACAATGAGCAGTTCTTC.

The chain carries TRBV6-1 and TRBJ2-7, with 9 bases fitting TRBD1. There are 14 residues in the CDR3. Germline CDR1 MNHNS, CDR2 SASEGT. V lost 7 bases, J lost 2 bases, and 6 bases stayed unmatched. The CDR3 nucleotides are TGTGCCAGCATGGGGACAGGGCTAGCCTACGAGCAGTACTTC. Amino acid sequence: CASMGTGLAYEQYF.

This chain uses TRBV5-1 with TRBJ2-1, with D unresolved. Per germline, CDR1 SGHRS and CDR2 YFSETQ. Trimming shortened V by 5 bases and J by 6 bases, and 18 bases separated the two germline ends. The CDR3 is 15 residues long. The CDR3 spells CASRASPLRSNEQFF. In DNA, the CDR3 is TGCGCCAGCAGGGCGTCGCCACTCCGATCCAATGAGCAGTTCTTC.

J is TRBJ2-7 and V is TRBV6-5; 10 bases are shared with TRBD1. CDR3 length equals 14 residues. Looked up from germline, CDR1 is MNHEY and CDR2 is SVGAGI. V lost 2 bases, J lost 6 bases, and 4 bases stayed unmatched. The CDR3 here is CASSYDRGPSEQYF. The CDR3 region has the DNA TGTGCCAGCAGTTACGACAGGGGGCCCTCCGAGCAGTACTTC.

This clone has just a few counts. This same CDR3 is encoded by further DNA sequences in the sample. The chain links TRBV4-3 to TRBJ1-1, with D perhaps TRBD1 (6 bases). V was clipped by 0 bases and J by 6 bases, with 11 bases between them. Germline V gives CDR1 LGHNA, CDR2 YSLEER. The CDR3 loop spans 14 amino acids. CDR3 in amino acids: CASSQETGRAEAFF. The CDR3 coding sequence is TGCGCCAGCAGCCAAGAAACAGGGAGGGCTGAAGCTTTCTTT.

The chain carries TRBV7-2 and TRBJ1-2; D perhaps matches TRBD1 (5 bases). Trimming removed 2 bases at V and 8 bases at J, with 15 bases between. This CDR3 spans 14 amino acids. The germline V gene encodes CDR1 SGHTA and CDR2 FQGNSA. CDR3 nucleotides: TGTGCCAGCAGCTTAATCGGCCAGGGTTGGGGCTACACCTTC. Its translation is CASSLIGQGWGYTF.

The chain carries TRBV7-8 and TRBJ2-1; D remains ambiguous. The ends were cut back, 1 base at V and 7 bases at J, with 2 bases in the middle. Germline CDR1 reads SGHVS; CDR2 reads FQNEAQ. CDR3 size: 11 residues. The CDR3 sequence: CASSLGNEQFF. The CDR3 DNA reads TGTGCCAGCAGCTTAGGGAATGAGCAGTTCTTC.

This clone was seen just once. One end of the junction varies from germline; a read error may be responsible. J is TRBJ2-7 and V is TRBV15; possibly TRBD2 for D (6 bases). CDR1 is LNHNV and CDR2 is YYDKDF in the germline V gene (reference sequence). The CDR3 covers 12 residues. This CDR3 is CATSRDGGGTRF. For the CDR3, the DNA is TGTGCCACCAGCAGAGATGGAGGAGGGACCCGCTTC.

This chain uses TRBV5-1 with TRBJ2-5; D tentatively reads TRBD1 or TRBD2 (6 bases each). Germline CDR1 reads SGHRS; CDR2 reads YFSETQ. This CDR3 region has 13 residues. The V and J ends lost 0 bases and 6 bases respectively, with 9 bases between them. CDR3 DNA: TGCGCCAGCAGCTTGGAGGGGGGACAGACCCAGTACTTC. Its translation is CASSLEGGQTQYF.

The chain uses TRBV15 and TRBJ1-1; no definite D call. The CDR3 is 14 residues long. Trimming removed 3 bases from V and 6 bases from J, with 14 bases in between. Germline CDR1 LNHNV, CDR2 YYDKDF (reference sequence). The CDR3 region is CATSRRVSGAEAFF. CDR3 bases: TGTGCCACCAGCAGGAGAGTCTCGGGTGCTGAAGCTTTCTTT.

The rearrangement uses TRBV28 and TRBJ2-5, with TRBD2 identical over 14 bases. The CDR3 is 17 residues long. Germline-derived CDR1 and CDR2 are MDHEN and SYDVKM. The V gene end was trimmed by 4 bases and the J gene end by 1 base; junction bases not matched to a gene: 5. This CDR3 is CASSSQTSGGVQETQYF. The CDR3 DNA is TGTGCCAGCAGTTCGCAGACTAGCGGGGGGGTCCAAGAGACCCAGTACTTC.

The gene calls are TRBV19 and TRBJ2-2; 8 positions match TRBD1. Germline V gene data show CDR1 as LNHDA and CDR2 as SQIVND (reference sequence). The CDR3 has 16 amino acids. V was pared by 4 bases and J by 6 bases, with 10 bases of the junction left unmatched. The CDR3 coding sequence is TGTGCCAGTAGTAGGCAGCGACAGGGGTTTCCCGGGGAGCTGTTTTTT. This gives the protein CASSRQRQGFPGELFF.

The chain's CDR3 is CAWSRRGTGGEKLFF. For the CDR3, the DNA is TGTGCCTGGAGTCGCAGGGGGACAGGGGGAGAAAAACTGTTTTTT. The V gene is TRBV30, the J gene TRBJ1-4; 11 bases line up with TRBD1. Germline V gene data show CDR1 as GTSNPN and CDR2 as SVGIG (reference sequence). After removal of 2 bases from V and 8 bases from J, the junction contained 7 bases not matched to a gene. The CDR3 sequence is 15 residues long.

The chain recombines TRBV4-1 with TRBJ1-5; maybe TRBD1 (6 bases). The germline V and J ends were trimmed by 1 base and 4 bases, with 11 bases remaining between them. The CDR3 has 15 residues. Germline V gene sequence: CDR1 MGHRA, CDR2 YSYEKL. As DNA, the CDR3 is TGCGCCAGCAGCCAAGTTCCACAGGGAAATCAGCCCCAGCATTTT. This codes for CASSQVPQGNQPQHF.

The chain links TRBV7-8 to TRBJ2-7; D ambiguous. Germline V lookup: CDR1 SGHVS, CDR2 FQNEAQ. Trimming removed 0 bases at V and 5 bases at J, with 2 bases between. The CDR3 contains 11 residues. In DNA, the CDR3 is TGTGCCAGCAGCTTAGCGGACGAGCAGTACTTC. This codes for CASSLADEQYF.